One and the same sample provided the 2 T cell receptor beta chains below, sequenced in a study of blood T cell repertoires in COVID-19. Measured with immunoSEQ multiplex PCR; TCRdb has only the in-frame clones, and not every one. Of about 200,000 clones listed, roughly 82% are singletons. Sequencing used peripheral blood. The source is a woman aged 40 to 50 with acute or convalescent COVID-19.

The rearrangement links TRBV24-1 to TRBJ2-1, with TRBD2 matching 12 bases. Germline V gene data show CDR1 as KGHDR and CDR2 as SFDVKD. V was clipped by 9 bases and J by 15 bases; unmatched bases: 14. CDR3 length: 14 residues. CDR3 in amino acids: CATREILAGGRWFF. CDR3 sequence (DNA): TGTGCCACCCGAGAGATACTAGCGGGAGGCCGGTGGTTCTTC.

This clone was detected a few times. The chain joins TRBV4-1 to TRBJ2-3; weak D call: TRBD2 (5 bases). CDR1 MGHRA and CDR2 YSYEKL come from the germline V gene. The CDR3 contains 15 residues. With 2 bases removed from V and 0 bases from J, the gap between germline ends came to 9 bases. CDR3 loop: CASSQSRGSTDTQYF. CDR3 nucleotides: TGCGCCAGCAGCCAAAGTCGCGGGAGCACAGATACGCAGTATTTT.